This is a list of T cell receptor beta chains from one sample in a study of glioma-infiltrating T cells. Via MiXCR, TCRdb re-called the multiplex PCR reads, giving one row per CDR3 protein. This repertoire shows about 93,000 distinct CDR3 sequences, about 40% found once; its top ten account for 30% to 40%. Sequencing was done on a sample of glioma tissue, nonneoplastic brain tissue, or PBMCs (not recorded which). Source of these receptors: a human donor with low-grade glioma or glioblastoma, undergoing nonglioma brain surgery, or in good health (not recorded which). CDR3s include the opening cysteine and the closing phenylalanine or tryptophan. A D gene is named only where the DNA matches it firmly. Size tells how often a clone was seen (once, few, many) or the class of an expanded clone, and some rows leave it out.

j_call | clone_size | v_call | d_call | cdr3_aa | cdr3_nt
TRBJ1-5 | many | TRBV27 | NA | CASSPNKDQPQHF | TGTGCCAGCAGTCCTAATAAAGATCAGCCCCAGCATTTT
TRBJ2-1 | many | TRBV24-1 | NA | CATSDPKKYNEQFF | TGTGCCACCAGTGACCCAAAGAAGTACAATGAGCAGTTCTTC
TRBJ2-7 | many | TRBV7-2 | TRBD1 | CASSLIPGQIPYEQYF | TGTGCCAGCAGCCTGATACCGGGACAGATTCCCTACGAGCAGTACTTC
TRBJ2-1 | many | TRBV29-1 | NA | CSGFSVSYNEQFF | TGCAGCGGATTCTCCGTCTCCTACAATGAGCAGTTCTTC
TRBJ1-1 | many | TRBV20-1 | TRBD1 | CSARDDRGGRAFF | TGCAGTGCTAGAGATGACAGGGGAGGACGAGCTTTCTTT
TRBJ2-7 | many | TRBV10-3 | TRBD1 | CAIGTGGTYEQYF | TGTGCCATCGGGACAGGGGGGACCTACGAGCAGTACTTC
TRBJ2-3 | many | TRBV6-2/TRBV6-3 | TRBD2 | CASSQRTSGRADTQYF | TGTGCCAGCAGTCAGAGGACTAGCGGAAGAGCAGATACGCAGTATTTT
TRBJ1-2 | many | TRBV3-1 | NA | CASSQDQAGNRWGYTF | TGTGCCAGCAGCCAAGATCAGGCCGGTAACAGATGGGGCTACACCTTC
TRBJ2-7 | many | TRBV20-1 | TRBD2 | CSGTSGNEQYF | TGCAGTGGCACTAGCGGGAACGAGCAGTACTTC
TRBJ1-6 | NA | TRBV2 | TRBD1 | CASSGDRASSYNPPLHF | TGTGCCAGCAGCGGGGACAGGGCGAGCTCCTATAATCCACCCCTCCACTTT
TRBJ2-3 | few | TRBV11-2 | NA | CASSFGGGEIPDTQYF | TGTGCCAGCAGCTTCGGTGGAGGGGAGATCCCAGATACGCAGTATTTT
TRBJ1-5 | many | TRBV2 | TRBD1 | CASRPPGTGGEQPQHF | TGTGCCAGCAGGCCCCCCGGGACAGGGGGCGAGCAGCCCCAGCATTTT
TRBJ2-3 | NA | TRBV7-6 | NA | CASSLEGDGDTQYF | TGTGCCAGCAGCTTAGAAGGGGATGGAGATACGCAGTATTTT
TRBJ1-1 | many | TRBV15 | NA | CATSRDPTLNTEAFF | TGTGCCACCAGCAGAGATCCCACATTAAACACTGAAGCTTTCTTT
TRBJ1-1 | NA | TRBV6-1 | NA | CASIYSVGRLNTEAFF | TGTGCCAGCATATACTCTGTAGGCAGGTTGAACACTGAAGCTTTCTTT
TRBJ2-7 | many | TRBV3-1 | NA | CASSQKQGSEQYF | TGTGCCAGCAGCCAAAAACAGGGATCGGAGCAGTACTTC
TRBJ1-5 | few | TRBV9 | TRBD1 | CASSPSTGGIQPQHF | TGTGCCAGCAGCCCGTCGACAGGGGGCATTCAGCCCCAGCATTTT
TRBJ1-4 | many | TRBV12-3/TRBV12-4 | TRBD1 | CASRDRVEKLFF | TGTGCCAGCAGGGACAGGGTCGAAAAACTGTTTTTT
TRBJ1-1 | many | TRBV19 | NA | CASSHGEQTEAFF | TGTGCCAGTAGTCACGGCGAGCAGACTGAAGCTTTCTTT
TRBJ2-3 | many | TRBV7-9 | NA | CASSLIQGGRTDTQYF | TGTGCCAGCAGCTTGATCCAGGGTGGAAGGACAGATACGCAGTATTTT
TRBJ2-1 | NA | TRBV6-2/TRBV6-3 | NA | CASRRDSSSYNEQFF | TGTGCCAGCAGGCGGGACTCAAGCTCCTACAATGAGCAGTTCTTC
TRBJ1-2 | many | TRBV19 | TRBD1 | CASMGQRGYGYTF | TGTGCCAGTATGGGACAGAGAGGCTATGGCTACACCTTC
TRBJ2-5 | NA | TRBV25-1 | NA | CARESGDNLRF | TGTGCCCGCGAGAGTGGGGACAATTTACGCTTC
TRBJ2-1 | many | TRBV19 | NA | CASSIDSFRGNEQFF | TGTGCCAGTAGTATCGACAGCTTCAGAGGAAATGAGCAGTTCTTC
TRBJ2-7 | many | TRBV7-6 | NA | CASSLSRGAYEQYF | TGTGCCAGCAGCTTAAGCAGGGGCGCCTACGAGCAGTACTTC
TRBJ1-6 | NA | TRBV27 | NA | CASSSVLNSPLHF | TGTGCCAGCAGTTCTGTACTGAATTCACCACTCCACTTT
TRBJ2-3 | many | TRBV28 | NA | CASSLAGPTDTQYF | TGTGCCAGCAGTTTAGCGGGCCCCACAGATACGCAGTATTTT
TRBJ2-5 | many | TRBV24-1 | NA | CATSDLDSQETQYF | TGTGCCACCAGTGATTTGGACAGCCAAGAGACCCAGTACTTC
TRBJ2-2 | many | TRBV7-9 | NA | CASRTLTGLTNTGELFF | TGTGCCAGCAGAACCCTTACAGGGCTCACGAACACCGGGGAGCTGTTTTTT
TRBJ2-7 | many | TRBV7-8 | NA | CASSLVQGAPSPYEQYF | TGTGCCAGCAGCTTAGTACAGGGAGCCCCCTCACCCTACGAGCAGTACTTC
TRBJ2-5 | many | TRBV7-9 | NA | CASSLLGGKETQYF | TGTGCCAGCAGCTTACTGGGGGGAAAAGAGACCCAGTACTTC
TRBJ2-5 | many | TRBV7-3 | NA | CASSFRIPETQYF | TGTGCCAGCAGCTTCAGGATTCCAGAGACCCAGTACTTC
TRBJ2-5 | NA | TRBV11-2 | NA | CASSLIAGTWRVKETQYF | TGTGCCAGCAGCTTAATAGCCGGGACCTGGAGGGTCAAAGAGACCCAGTACTTC
TRBJ2-7 | once | TRBV27 | NA | CASRGSGAYEQYF | TGTGCCAGCAGGGGGTCAGGTGCCTACGAGCAGTACTTC
TRBJ2-5 | once | TRBV15 | NA | CATSMVGMAETPSF | TGTGCCACCAGCATGGTCGGGATGGCCGAGACCCCGTCCTTC
TRBJ2-7 | many | TRBV6-2/TRBV6-3 | TRBD1 | CASSYSGQGAPEQYF | TGTGCCAGCAGTTACTCAGGGCAGGGGGCGCCTGAGCAGTACTTC
TRBJ1-1 | few | TRBV30 | TRBD1 | CAWSATTGRKAEAFF | TGTGCCTGGAGTGCCACGACAGGGAGAAAAGCTGAAGCTTTCTTT
TRBJ2-5 | many | TRBV29-1 | NA | CSVEDVSRTGRNQETQYF | TGCAGCGTTGAAGATGTTTCGAGAACCGGACGGAACCAAGAGACCCAGTACTTC
TRBJ2-3 | many | TRBV6-1 | NA | CASSELQRGTQYF | TGTGCCAGCAGTGAGCTACAACGGGGAACGCAGTATTTT
TRBJ2-1 | many | TRBV20-1 | TRBD1 | CSARVPDRALDEQFF | TGCAGTGCTAGAGTTCCGGACAGGGCCCTCGATGAGCAGTTCTTC
TRBJ1-2 | many | TRBV20-1 | NA | CSAGDPGQGYTF | TGCAGTGCTGGGGACCCAGGTCAGGGCTACACCTTC
TRBJ1-6 | many | TRBV27 | TRBD1 | CASSPYTTGGGSPLHF | TGTGCCAGCAGTCCTTACACCACAGGGGGCGGTTCACCCCTCCACTTT
TRBJ2-5 | few | TRBV5-1 | TRBD2 | CASSTGTSFETQYF | TGCGCCAGCAGCACCGGGACTAGCTTCGAGACCCAGTACTTC